This entry lists 9 T cell receptor beta chains sequenced from one sample in a study of blood T cell repertoires in COVID-19. Clones were sequenced by immunoSEQ multiplex PCR, and TCRdb holds only the in-frame ones, with some missing. The sample lists hundreds of thousands of clones, about four fifths occurring once. Source material: peripheral blood. The receptors were gathered from a woman aged 45-59 years who had recovered from COVID-19.

The CDR3 reads CASSTGPGELFF. The CDR3 region has the DNA TGTGCCAGCAGTACAGGGCCCGGGGAGCTGTTTTTT. The chain has TRBV2 and TRBJ2-2; D is possibly TRBD1 (6 bases). Trimming removed 5 bases from V and 6 bases from J, with 7 bases in between. This CDR3 has 12 residues. Germline lookup yields CDR1 SNHLY and CDR2 FYNNEI.

This chain links TRBV12-3 or TRBV12-4 with TRBJ2-5, with D possibly matching TRBD2 (5 bases). The CDR3 is 13 residues long. Deletions cut 3 bases from V and 2 bases from J, with 7 bases between. The CDR3 region is CASSFSGQETQYF. The CDR3, as DNA: TGTGCCAGCAGTTTCTCGGGGCAAGAGACCCAGTACTTC.

J is TRBJ1-3 and V is TRBV6-5; the D is unclear. Germline V lookup: CDR1 MNHEY, CDR2 SVGAGI. V was clipped by 4 bases and J by 4 bases, with 11 bases between them. There are 14 residues in the CDR3. The chain's CDR3 is CASSSPNRGNTIYF. The DNA of the CDR3 is TGTGCCAGCAGTTCCCCTAACAGAGGAAACACCATATATTTT.

The rearrangement uses TRBV28 and TRBJ1-2, with 8 positions matching TRBD1. V lost 4 bases, J lost 13 bases, and 14 bases stayed unmatched. The CDR3 runs to 14 residues. Germline lookup yields CDR1 MDHEN and CDR2 SYDVKM. CDR3 protein: CASSSRGQGQLATF. The CDR3 DNA reads as TGTGCCAGCAGTTCCCGCGGACAGGGCCAGTTGGCCACCTTC.

The chain combines TRBV5-1 with TRBJ2-5, with D perhaps matching TRBD1 (8 bases). V was pared by 4 bases and J by 4 bases, with 20 bases between. The CDR3 runs 16 residues. Looked up from germline, CDR1 is SGHRS and CDR2 is YFSETQ. The CDR3 protein is CASSPGGQGGGETQYF. CDR3 in DNA: TGCGCCAGCAGCCCCGGCGGACAGGGCGGGGGAGAGACCCAGTACTTC. The variable domain in full, completed from reference TRBV5-1 and TRBJ2-5, reads KAGVTQTPRYLIKTRGQQVTLSCSPISGHRSVSWYQQTPGQGLQFLFEYFSETQRNKGNFPGRFSGRQFSNSRSEMNVSTLELGDSALYLCASSPGGQGGGETQYFGPGTRLLVL.

This clone occurred a few times. The rearrangement uses TRBV5-4 and TRBJ2-2; no clear D. Looked up from germline, CDR1 is SGHNT and CDR2 is YYREEE (reference sequence). The CDR3 loop spans 14 amino acids. Trimming took 1 base from V and 1 from J, leaving 5 bases between them. CDR3 DNA sequence: TGTGCCAGCAGCTTGATTCAGAACACCGGGGAGCTGTTTTTT. Translation gives CASSLIQNTGELFF.

The rearrangement joins TRBV5-5 to TRBJ1-2; 7 bases are shared with TRBD1. The CDR3 consists of 14 residues. V was pared by 4 bases and J by 5 bases, with 8 bases of the junction left unmatched. Per germline, CDR1 SGHKS and CDR2 YYEKEE (reference sequence). CDR3 in DNA: TGTGCCAGCAGCCCGCGGACGACAGGGTATGGCTACACCTTC. Amino acid sequence: CASSPRTTGYGYTF.

The table lists this clone with a few counts. The chain couples TRBV5-6 to TRBJ2-2; maybe TRBD2 (6 bases). Germline V gene sequence: CDR1 SGHDT, CDR2 YYEEEE. V shed 3 bases and J shed 6 bases, with 12 bases lying between them. The length of the CDR3 is 14 residues. As DNA, the CDR3 is TGTGCCAGCAGCTGGGGAGGAGGATCCGGGGAGCTGTTTTTT. As protein: CASSWGGGSGELFF. Supplemented by reference TRBV5-6 and TRBJ2-2, the full variable domain reads DAGVTQSPTHLIKTRGQQVTLRCSPKSGHDTVSWYQQALGQGPQFIFQYYEEEERQRGNFPDRFSGHQFPNYSSELNVNALLLGDSALYLCASSWGGGSGELFFGEGSRLTVL.

V gene TRBV30 combines with J gene TRBJ1-1, with D possibly matching TRBD1 (5 bases). CDR3 length equals 11 residues. The V end was cut by 3 bases, the J end by 6 bases, with 8 bases between. Germline CDR1 is GTSNPN and CDR2 is SVGIG (reference sequence). CDR3 sequence (DNA): TGTGCCTGGAGGACGGGGGCTGAAGCTTTCTTT. Its protein is CAWRTGAEAFF. The whole variable domain, remainder taken from reference TRBV30 and TRBJ1-1, is SQTIHQWPATLVQPVGSPLSLECTVEGTSNPNLYWYRQAAGRGLQLLFYSVGIGQISSEVPQNLSASRPQDRQFILSSKKLLLSDSGFYLCAWRTGAEAFFGQGTRLTVV.